The next 18 T cell receptor beta chains were all read from a single sample in a study of blood T cell repertoires in COVID-19. The repertoire was sequenced with immunoSEQ multiplex PCR; TCRdb's copy has only in-frame clones and lacks some. Here the sample spans 50,000 to 70,000 clones, approximately 86% being singletons. Sequencing was carried out using peripheral blood. These receptors came from a woman between 65 and 79 years old with active COVID-19.

The gene calls are TRBV3-1 (or the pseudogene TRBV3-2) and TRBJ2-5; TRBD2 matches at 8 bases. Germline CDR1 is LGHDT and CDR2 is YNNKEL (reference sequence). The CDR3 contains 15 residues. V lost 5 bases to trimming and J lost 5 bases; unmatched junction nucleotides: 10. In nucleotides, the CDR3 is TGTGCCAGCAGCTATTCAAGCGGGAGAAGGGAGACCCAGTACTTC. It yields the protein CASSYSSGRRETQYF.

The rearrangement links TRBV3-1 (or the pseudogene TRBV3-2) to TRBJ2-3, with 8 bases that match TRBD2. Trimming at V came to 1 base and at J to 1 base, leaving 4 bases not matched to a gene. In germline, CDR1 is LGHDT, CDR2 YNNKEL (reference sequence). This CDR3 has 16 residues. The CDR3 sequence: CASSQALAAGTDTQYF. The CDR3, as DNA: TGTGCCAGCAGCCAAGCACTAGCGGCTGGCACAGATACGCAGTATTTT.

The chain employs TRBV10-3 and TRBJ2-2, with 9 bases that match TRBD2. Germline trimming cut 0 bases from V and 6 bases from J; bases unmatched to any gene: 8. Germline CDR1 is ENHRY and CDR2 is SYGVKD. This CDR3 spans 17 amino acids. In DNA form, the CDR3 reads TGTGCCATCAGTGAGTCTCGGGCTAGCGGGATGGCCGGGGAGCTGTTTTTT. Residues: CAISESRASGMAGELFF.

This chain links TRBV19 with TRBJ1-2; tentatively, D is TRBD1 (6 bases). This CDR3 comprises 13 residues. V was cut by 1 base and J by 7 bases, with 10 bases left in between. Germline V gene data show CDR1 as LNHDA and CDR2 as SQIVND (reference sequence). CDR3 loop: CASSIAQGVGYTF. The CDR3 DNA sequence: TGTGCCAGTAGTATAGCACAGGGAGTTGGCTACACCTTC. Combining the CDR3 with reference TRBV19 and TRBJ1-2 gives the whole variable domain DGGITQSPKYLFRKEGQNVTLSCEQNLNHDAMYWYRQDPGQGLRLIYYSQIVNDFQKGDIAEGYSVSREKKESFPLTVTSAQKNPTAFYLCASSIAQGVGYTFGSGTRLTVV.

The chain couples TRBV6-6 to TRBJ1-1; no clear D gene. Trimming stripped 2 bases from V and 2 bases from J, with 3 bases between. There are 12 residues in the CDR3. Germline V CDR1 and CDR2: MNHNY, SVGAGI (reference sequence). The CDR3 DNA reads as TGTGCCAGCAGTTACACTAACACTGAAGCTTTCTTT. Translation: CASSYTNTEAFF.

The J gene is TRBJ1-6, the V gene TRBV5-1; D unclear. CDR3 size: 16 residues. V was cut by 5 bases and J by 8 bases, with 20 bases left in between. Germline lookup yields CDR1 SGHRS and CDR2 YFSETQ. CDR3 in amino acids: CASRKEVRTAYSPLHF. The DNA for the CDR3 is TGCGCCAGCAGAAAGGAGGTCCGCACAGCCTATTCACCCCTCCACTTT.

The V call is TRBV4-1, the J call TRBJ2-4; a possible D gene is TRBD2 (7 bases). The CDR3 sequence is 15 residues long. Per germline, CDR1 MGHRA and CDR2 YSYEKL. V was cut by 4 bases and J by 0 bases, with 10 bases left in between. CDR3 sequence (DNA): TGCGCCAGCAGCCCCGGGGGGCCAGCCAAAAACATTCAGTACTTC. It specifies CASSPGGPAKNIQYF.

The V call is TRBV28, the J call TRBJ1-1; no clear D gene. The CDR3 consists of 13 residues. V lost 2 bases to trimming and J lost 7 bases, with 11 bases between them. Germline CDR1 MDHEN, CDR2 SYDVKM. The CDR3 sequence is CASSLDGKGEAFF. DNA for the CDR3: TGTGCCAGCAGTTTAGACGGGAAAGGTGAAGCTTTCTTT. The full variable domain, its missing parts supplied by reference TRBV28 and TRBJ1-1, is DVKVTQSSRYLVKRTGEKVFLECVQDMDHENMFWYRQDPGLGLRLIYFSYDVKMKEKGDIPEGYSVSREKKERFSLILESASTNQTSMYLCASSLDGKGEAFFGQGTRLTVV.

The CDR3 loop is CASRLQGSQETQYF. DNA for the CDR3: TGTGCCAGCAGATTACAGGGTTCCCAAGAGACCCAGTACTTC. The chain couples TRBV3-1 (or the pseudogene TRBV3-2) to TRBJ2-5, with D perhaps TRBD1 (6 bases). Per germline, CDR1 LGHDT and CDR2 YNNKEL (reference sequence). Trimming took off 6 bases at V and 1 base at J, with 12 bases between the two ends. The CDR3 extends over 14 amino acids.

The chain links TRBV7-3 to TRBJ1-2; 11 positions agree with TRBD1. V was pared by 0 bases and J by 5 bases, with 8 bases of the junction left unmatched. Germline CDR1 is SGHTA and CDR2 is FQGTGA. There are 17 residues in the CDR3. This CDR3 reads CASSLTGGQGAGYGYTF. The CDR3, as DNA: TGTGCCAGCAGCTTAACTGGCGGACAGGGGGCAGGATATGGCTACACCTTC.

The chain combines TRBV6-5 with TRBJ2-7; possibly TRBD2 for D (5 bases). V was trimmed by 5 bases and J by 3 bases, leaving 14 bases between them. Germline-derived CDR1 and CDR2 are MNHEY and SVGAGI. The CDR3 length is 14 residues. The CDR3 protein is CASSPSGMDYEQYF. In DNA form, the CDR3 reads TGTGCCAGCAGTCCAAGCGGTATGGACTACGAGCAGTACTTC.

As DNA, the CDR3 is TGTGCCAGCAGTTTCCGACAGGGGTATTACAATGAGCAGTTCTTC. Amino acids: CASSFRQGYYNEQFF. This sequence joins TRBV6-6 and TRBJ2-1; 8 bases line up with TRBD1. In germline, CDR1 is MNHNY, CDR2 SVGAGI (reference sequence). The CDR3 sequence is 15 residues long. Unmatched junction bases numbered 6, after V lost 4 bases and J lost 4 bases.

The rearrangement joins TRBV27 to TRBJ1-5; the D gene is possibly TRBD1 (6 bases). V was shortened by 6 bases and J by 4 bases, with 13 bases between the two germline ends. This CDR3 is built from 14 residues. From germline, CDR1 is MNHEY and CDR2 SMNVEV (reference sequence). This CDR3 is CASSPRDTNQPQHF. The CDR3 coding sequence is TGTGCCAGCAGCCCCCGGGACACAAATCAGCCCCAGCATTTT.

The rearrangement uses TRBV28 and TRBJ2-1; 8 nucleotides line up with TRBD2. The trim removed 2 bases at V and 4 bases at J, leaving 7 bases unmatched. CDR3 length: 16 residues. Germline CDR1 MDHEN, CDR2 SYDVKM. In nucleotides, the CDR3 is TGTGCCAGCAGTTTAGGAGCGGGAGATTTGTACAATGAGCAGTTCTTC. The encoded protein is CASSLGAGDLYNEQFF.

This clone was seen only once. This rearrangement joins TRBV11-3 to TRBJ2-2, with TRBD2 matching over 8 bases. The CDR3 spans 15 residues. V lost 5 bases to trimming and J lost 4 bases; unmatched junction nucleotides: 6. The V gene's germline CDR1 is SGHNT and CDR2 YENEEA. The CDR3 sequence is CASSPGGAGTGELFF. CDR3 nucleotide sequence: TGTGCCAGCAGCCCCGGGGGGGCGGGCACCGGGGAGCTGTTTTTT.

This chain connects TRBV4-2 to TRBJ1-5; no reliable D call. The CDR3 contains 16 residues. The germline V and J ends were trimmed by 0 bases and 1 base, with 10 bases remaining between them. The germline V gene has CDR1 LGHNA and CDR2 YNFKEQ. CDR3: CASSQDEGASNQPQHF. The CDR3 bases are TGTGCCAGCAGCCAAGATGAGGGTGCAAGCAATCAGCCCCAGCATTTT.

The genes are TRBV7-3 and TRBJ1-4; TRBD1 agrees at 8 bases. V was pared by 5 bases and J by 6 bases, with 17 bases of the junction left unmatched. CDR1 SGHTA and CDR2 FQGTGA come from the germline V gene. The CDR3 sequence is 18 residues long. Here the CDR3 reads CASSLTRGHSGQDEKLFF. The CDR3 DNA is TGTGCCAGCAGCCTCACCAGGGGGCATTCTGGACAGGATGAAAAACTGTTTTTT.

The rearrangement joins TRBV7-3 to TRBJ1-2, with 9 bases lining up with TRBD1. J gave up 7 bases and V 5 bases, and 5 bases lay outside the gene matches. Germline V gene sequence: CDR1 SGHTA, CDR2 FQGTGA. The CDR3 consists of 13 residues. The CDR3 coding sequence is TGTGCCAGCAGCACCACAGGGGGCTCTGGCTACACCTTC. Encoded protein: CASSTTGGSGYTF.